The 16 T cell receptor beta chains given below trace back to one sample, sequenced in a study of blood T cells in healthy people across ages. The authors ran a second PCR of about 7 to 12 cycles using a sample-barcoded 5' primer and a J-beta primer mix. TCRdb itself ran the 5' RACE reads through MiXCR, one entry per CDR3 protein. The table shows approximately 2,000,000 distinct CDR3 sequences, with 30% to 40% occurring only once. The specimen sequenced was blood. The receptors come from a human donor in good health.

The chain recombines TRBV11-2 with TRBJ1-3, with TRBD1 matching over 8 bases. Looked up from germline, CDR1 is SGHAT and CDR2 is FQNNGV. The CDR3 covers 16 residues. J lost 0 bases, V lost 4 bases, and 5 bases had no gene match. DNA of the CDR3: TGTGCCAGCAGCTCTCTACAGGGGGTCTCTGGAAACACCATATATTTT. Translated, it gives CASSSLQGVSGNTIYF.

The chain joins TRBV20-1 to TRBJ2-7; 7 bases are a match to TRBD1. The junction had 7 bases not matched to a gene; V was cut back by 5 bases and J by 3 bases. The CDR3 spans 13 residues. Germline V lookup: CDR1 DFQATT, CDR2 SNEGSKA (reference sequence). The CDR3 DNA sequence: TGCAGTGCTCGGGGACAGAGACACTACGAGCAGTACTTC. This encodes CSARGQRHYEQYF.

This clonotype occurred a few times. The chain has TRBV5-6 and TRBJ2-5; possibly TRBD2 for D (6 bases). Germline assignment: CDR1 SGHDT and CDR2 YYEEEE. V was pared by 4 bases and J by 3 bases, with 13 bases between. The CDR3 spans 14 residues. CDR3 sequence (DNA): TGTGCCAGCAGCCAACCGGGACTGAAAGAGACCCAGTACTTC. It translates to CASSQPGLKETQYF. Using reference TRBV5-6 and TRBJ2-5 for the parts outside the CDR3, the full variable domain is DAGVTQSPTHLIKTRGQQVTLRCSPKSGHDTVSWYQQALGQGPQFIFQYYEEEERQRGNFPDRFSGHQFPNYSSELNVNALLLGDSALYLCASSQPGLKETQYFGPGTRLLVL.

The table lists this clonotype with a few counts. J is TRBJ2-7 and V is TRBV20-1; the D is unclear. V lost 4 bases, J lost 0 bases, and 16 bases lay in between. Germline V gene sequence: CDR1 DFQATT, CDR2 SNEGSKA (reference sequence). This CDR3 contains 15 residues. The CDR3 is CSAKDPGGISYEQYF. For the CDR3, the DNA is TGCAGTGCTAAGGACCCCGGTGGAATCTCCTACGAGCAGTACTTC.

This clonotype was seen many times. The chain couples TRBV5-6 to TRBJ2-5; TRBD1 is a possible D gene (7 bases). There are 15 residues in the CDR3. Germline V gives CDR1 SGHDT, CDR2 YYEEEE. V dropped 10 bases and J dropped 5 bases, with 24 bases sitting between them. This CDR3 reads CASKILEGAGETQYF. The DNA of the CDR3 is TGTGCCTCGAAGATTTTGGAGGGGGCGGGGGAGACCCAGTACTTC.

This clonotype was found a few times. The gene calls are TRBV7-9 and TRBJ1-5; no firm D call. The CDR3 is 13 amino acids. CDR1 SEHNR and CDR2 FQNEAQ come from the germline V gene (reference sequence). V gave up 8 bases and J gave up 0 bases, with 8 bases separating them. The DNA of the CDR3 is TGTGCCAGCCGCCCCCTTAGCAATCAGCCCCAGCATTTT. Residues: CASRPLSNQPQHF.

The rearrangement links TRBV4-2 to TRBJ2-1, with 9 bases matching TRBD2. This CDR3 spans 14 amino acids. Germline assignment: CDR1 LGHNA and CDR2 YNFKEQ. Losses at the gene ends were 5 bases for V and 5 bases for J; bases not matched to a gene: 4. CDR3 in DNA: TGTGCCAGCAGCATACTAGCGGGTAACAATGAGCAGTTCTTC. Translating gives CASSILAGNNEQFF.

This clonotype was recorded many times. The chain couples TRBV20-1 to TRBJ2-3; TRBD2 matches at 10 bases. In germline, CDR1 is DFQATT, CDR2 SNEGSKA (reference sequence). The CDR3 has 14 residues. V dropped 6 bases and J dropped 9; count of bases not matched to a gene: 12. The CDR3 sequence: CSAFSGGSELTQYF. The CDR3 coding sequence is TGCAGTGCCTTTAGCGGGGGGTCGGAGTTGACGCAGTATTTT.

The CDR3 DNA reads TGTGCCATCAGTCCCACCATGGAAAAAGGAAACACCATATATTTT. It translates to CAISPTMEKGNTIYF. The genes are TRBV10-3 and TRBJ1-3; D is ambiguous. This CDR3 has 15 amino acids. In germline, CDR1 is ENHRY, CDR2 SYGVKD. V lost 5 bases and J lost 4, with 15 bases in between.

The chain recombines TRBV20-1 with TRBJ2-7; 7 bases agree with TRBD1. CDR1 DFQATT and CDR2 SNEGSKA come from the germline V gene (reference sequence). The CDR3 is made up of 13 amino acids. V shed 5 bases and J 1 base; nucleotides not matched to a gene: 5. Here the CDR3 DNA reads TGCAGTGCTTCCCGGACAGGATCCTACGAGCAGTACTTC. It translates to CSASRTGSYEQYF.

This clonotype occurred a few times. V and J are TRBV7-2 and TRBJ1-5; 7 nucleotides line up with TRBD1. The CDR3 loop spans 18 amino acids. The germline CDR1 and CDR2 sequences are SGHTA and FQGNSA. Trimming removed 2 bases from V and 2 bases from J; junction bases left unmatched: 12. The CDR3 DNA follows: TGTGCCAGCAGCTTATTTCCGACAGGGTCGTCGGGCAATCAGCCCCAGCATTTT. This encodes CASSLFPTGSSGNQPQHF.

The V gene is TRBV6-6, the J gene TRBJ1-2; D not resolved. The CDR3 loop spans 15 amino acids. Per germline, CDR1 MNHNY and CDR2 SVGAGI (reference sequence). Trimming left V 0 bases short and J 4 bases short, with 12 bases between. The CDR3 reads CASSYSRQAFYGYTF. In DNA form, the CDR3 reads TGTGCCAGCAGTTACTCGAGGCAGGCGTTCTATGGCTACACCTTC.

The count of this clonotype is one. A read error may explain this, as a much larger clone is one base away. V usage is TRBV11-2 and J usage is TRBJ2-1, with unresolved D. Germline CDR1 and CDR2: SGHAT and FQNNGV. The V gene lost 5 bases and the J gene lost 0 bases, with 8 bases spanning the gap. The CDR3 is 14 amino acids. CDR3 DNA: TGTGCCAGCAGCGCGGCGAGCTCCTACAATGAGCAGTTCTTC. Amino acid sequence: CASSAASSYNEQFF.

As for this clonotype: The junction shows a germline mismatch at one end, possibly a read error. This chain uses TRBV7-9 with TRBJ1-1; perhaps TRBD1 as D (5 bases). The CDR3 is 16 amino acids. Per the germline V gene, CDR1 is SEHNR and CDR2 is FQNEAQ (reference sequence). The CDR3 region is CATSLGPWGVNTEAFF. The CDR3, as DNA: TGTGCCACCAGCTTAGGTCCCTGGGGGGTGAACACTGAAGCTTTCTTT.

This chain joins TRBV7-9 and TRBJ2-7; D gene unclear. The CDR3 has 14 residues. Germline values: CDR1 SEHNR, CDR2 FQNEAQ (reference sequence). The ends were cut back, 7 bases at V and 0 bases at J, with 13 bases in the middle. This CDR3 is CASILTGSSYEQYF. The CDR3 DNA follows: TGTGCCAGCATACTTACGGGCTCCTCCTACGAGCAGTACTTC.

This clonotype was seen a few times. The rearrangement links TRBV20-1 to TRBJ2-3; TRBD2 agrees at 10 bases. The CDR3 consists of 16 residues. V lost 2 bases, J lost 2 bases, and 7 bases stayed unmatched. Germline-derived CDR1 and CDR2 are DFQATT and SNEGSKA (reference sequence). CDR3: CSARRIAGGLTDTQYF. The CDR3 DNA follows: TGCAGTGCTAGAAGGATAGCGGGGGGTCTCACAGATACGCAGTATTTT.